A selection of T cell receptor beta chains follows, all from one sample in a study of T cell repertoires in breast cancer. TCRdb reanalysed the emulsion pairing reads using MiXCR and keeps one entry per CDR3 protein. The sample shows roughly 40,000 distinct CDR3 sequences, 45% of them seen only once. Sample: CD8+ T cells. These receptors were taken from a pool of human donors with breast cancer or a healthy control (not recorded which). CDR3s include the opening cysteine and the closing phenylalanine or tryptophan. Not every row has a clone size; where given, it reads once, few, many or a size class.

NA	TRBV2	CATRGQPNTEAFF
few	TRBV18	CASSSQETQYF
NA	TRBV6-6	CASSYGVIGSYEQYF
NA	TRBV25-1	CASSDDLAGVAGEQFF
few	TRBV14	CASSSGYRTQYF
few	TRBV4-2	CASRNSRTYEQYF
NA	TRBV7-3	CASAREAQNSPLHF
NA	TRBV19	CASRSEGGEHTEAFF
few	TRBV7-6	CASSLVAANEQFF
few	TRBV20-1	CSAGRPQETQYF
NA	TRBV7-8	CASSPTAKRNNEQFF
NA	TRBV6-2/TRBV6-3	CVSSSAQETQYF
NA	TRBV5-1	CASSLDQYGYTF
NA	TRBV4-2	CASSPQQDGSSGYTF
NA	TRBV7-9	CASSLNKGKETQYF
NA	TRBV7-3	CASSSTMETEAFF
many	TRBV4-1	CASSQDFRVDQPQHF
NA	TRBV27	CASSFSIRGGSYNEQFF
NA	TRBV6-1	CASSAPGRYGYTF
NA	TRBV6-6	CASSYSGSVNYEQYF
few	TRBV14	CASSHAKGASRMVETQYF
NA	TRBV20-1	CSARDLLGSGGAYNEQFF
NA	TRBV7-2	CASSHDRGFEPQHF
NA	TRBV7-3	CASSLGRGTQYF
NA	TRBV7-6	CASSFSGTGFNTEAFF
many	TRBV20-1	CSAISVGTQHF
NA	TRBV5-4	CASSLLAGGETQYF
NA	TRBV6-1	CASSEGQETGEAFF
NA	TRBV24-1	CATKEIPGQGEGGELFF
few	TRBV6-1	CASMVGGSQETQYF
NA	TRBV3-1	CASSQVMTGLNTEAFF
NA	TRBV4-2	CASSQETTTSNEQFF
few	TRBV6-2/TRBV6-3	CASRDSARSWAGELFF
few	TRBV3-1	CASSQDVAVFGNTIYF
NA	TRBV6-1	CASSEDRGWIDTQYF
NA	TRBV25-1	CASSDTVESSRRF
few	TRBV20-1	CSARDRGTEAFF
NA	TRBV2	CASRDREPPPYEQYF
NA	TRBV4-2	CASSQGFFASGRETQYF
NA	TRBV7-9	CASSPTAFF
NA	TRBV7-2	CASSQDTGELFF